Included here is one TCR beta chain sequence, with context. Its antigen is not identified. Using immunoSEQ multiplex PCR, the repertoire was profiled, and TCRdb retains in-frame clones only, with some absent. The table lists approximately 25,000 clones, approximately 84% of them singletons. Germline CDR1 and CDR2: SGHDT and YYEEEE. V was shortened by 3 bases and J by 0 bases, with 10 bases between the two germline ends. This CDR3 has 15 residues. These data are taken from a study of EBV T-cell therapy then PD-1 blockade in nasopharyngeal carcinoma. Stated treatment: AdE1-LMPpoly-expanded autologous EBV-specific T-cell therapy followed by anti-PD-1 nivolumab.

The receptor's source is a middle-aged man with nasopharyngeal carcinoma. The V and J genes are TRBV5-6 and TRBJ1-3; no definite D call. The sequences come from CD8+ T cells from blood, collected at approximately day 62 from a patient whose treatment included autologous EBV-specific T cells and nivolumab. CDR3 residues: CASSSLGSSGNTIYF. CDR3 nucleotide sequence: TGTGCCAGCAGCTCCCTCGGGAGCTCTGGAAACACCATATATTTT. Combining the CDR3 with reference TRBV5-6 and TRBJ1-3 gives the whole variable domain DAGVTQSPTHLIKTRGQQVTLRCSPKSGHDTVSWYQQALGQGPQFIFQYYEEEERQRGNFPDRFSGHQFPNYSSELNVNALLLGDSALYLCASSSLGSSGNTIYFGEGSWLTVV.